This TCR beta chain was found in a study of identical twins. The study's findings and limits: Out-of-frame TCR alpha sharing observed in monozygotic twins exceeded model estimates.

Template switching (which added a universal primer site) was used, and cDNA carried unique molecular identifiers. Via MiXCR, TCRdb re-called the 5' RACE reads, giving one row per CDR3 protein. The sample yields 500,000 to 700,000 distinct CDR3 sequences, under 8.5% seen once. On this clonotype: As yet, its antigen is unknown.

Germline V gene lookup returns CDR1 SGHVS and CDR2 FQNEAQ. J was trimmed by 4 bases and V by 6 bases; bases with no gene match: 3. The CDR3 consists of 14 residues. Another study also made use of these data, one on yellow fever vaccine responses in identical twins. That work contributes: Twins reportedly mounted vaccine T cell responses that seemed partly convergent, partly personalized.

This TCR was sampled from a woman under 30 in good health. The material sequenced was PBMCs. This chain uses TRBV7-8 with TRBJ1-6, with 7 bases that match TRBD1. The CDR3 region is CASSSGGYNSPLHF. As DNA, the CDR3 is TGTGCCAGCAGTTCAGGGGGTTATAATTCACCCCTCCACTTT.